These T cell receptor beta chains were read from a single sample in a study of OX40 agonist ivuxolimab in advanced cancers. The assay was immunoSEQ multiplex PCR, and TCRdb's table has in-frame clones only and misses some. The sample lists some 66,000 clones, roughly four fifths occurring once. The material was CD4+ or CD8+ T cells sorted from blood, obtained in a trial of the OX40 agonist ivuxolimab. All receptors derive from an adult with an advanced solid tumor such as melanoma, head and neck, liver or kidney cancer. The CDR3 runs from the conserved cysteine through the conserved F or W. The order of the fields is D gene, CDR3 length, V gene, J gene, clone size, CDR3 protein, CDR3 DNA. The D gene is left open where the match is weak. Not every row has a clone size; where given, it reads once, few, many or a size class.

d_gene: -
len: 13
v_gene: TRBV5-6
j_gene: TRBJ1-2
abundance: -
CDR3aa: CASSVTGNYGYTF
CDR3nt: TGTGCCAGCAGCGTAACAGGGAACTATGGCTACACCTTC

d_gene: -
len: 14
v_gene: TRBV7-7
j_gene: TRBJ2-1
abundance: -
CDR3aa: CASSLSGGNNEQFF
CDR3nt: TGTGCCAGCAGCTTATCGGGCGGAAACAATGAGCAGTTCTTC

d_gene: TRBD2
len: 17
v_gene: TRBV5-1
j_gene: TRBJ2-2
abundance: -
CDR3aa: CASSLWASGTMGGELFF
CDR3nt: TGCGCCAGCAGCTTGTGGGCTAGCGGGACGATGGGCGGGGAGCTGTTTTTT

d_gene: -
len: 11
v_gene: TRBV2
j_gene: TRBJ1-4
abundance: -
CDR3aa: CASSYHEKLFF
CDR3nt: TGTGCCAGCAGTTACCATGAAAAACTGTTTTTT

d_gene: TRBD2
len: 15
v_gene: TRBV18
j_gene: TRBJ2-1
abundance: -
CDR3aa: CASSPLAGLRNEQFF
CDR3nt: TGTGCCAGCTCGCCACTAGCGGGTCTTCGAAATGAGCAGTTCTTC

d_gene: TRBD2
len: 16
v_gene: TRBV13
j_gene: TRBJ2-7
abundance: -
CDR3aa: CASSPRTSGSSYEQYF
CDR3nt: TGTGCCAGCAGCCCCCGGACTAGCGGGTCCTCCTACGAGCAGTACTTC

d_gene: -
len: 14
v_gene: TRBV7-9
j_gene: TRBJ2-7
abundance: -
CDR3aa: CASSLAGIPYEQYF
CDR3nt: TGTGCCAGCAGCTTAGCTGGGATCCCCTACGAGCAGTACTTC

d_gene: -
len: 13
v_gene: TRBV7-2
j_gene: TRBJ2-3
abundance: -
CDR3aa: CASSLDFTDTQYF
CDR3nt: TGTGCCAGCAGCTTAGACTTCACAGATACGCAGTATTTT

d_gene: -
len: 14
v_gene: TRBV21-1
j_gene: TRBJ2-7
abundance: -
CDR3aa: CASSNSGHLYEQYF
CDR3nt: TGTGCCAGCAGCAATAGCGGACACCTCTACGAGCAGTACTTC

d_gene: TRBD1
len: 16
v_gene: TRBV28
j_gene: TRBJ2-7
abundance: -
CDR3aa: CASSFEGPGGGYEQYF
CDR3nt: TGTGCCAGCAGTTTCGAAGGGCCAGGGGGCGGCTACGAGCAGTACTTC

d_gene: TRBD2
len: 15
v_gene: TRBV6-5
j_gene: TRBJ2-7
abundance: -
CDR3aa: CASSSSLAGVYEQYF
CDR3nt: TGTGCCAGCAGTTCGAGTCTAGCGGGAGTGTACGAGCAGTACTTC

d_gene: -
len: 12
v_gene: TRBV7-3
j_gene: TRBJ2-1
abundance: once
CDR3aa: CASTGRRNEQFF
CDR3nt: TGTGCCAGCACGGGTAGGAGGAATGAGCAGTTCTTC